The 20 T cell receptor beta chains reported below all come from one sample, sequenced in a study of blood T cells in healthy people across ages. Alongside a J-beta primer mix, a sample-barcoded 5' primer served in a second PCR lasting roughly 6 to 12 cycles. From the 5' RACE reads, TCRdb called clonotypes with MiXCR, one entry per CDR3 protein. The sample lists 1,100,000 or so distinct CDR3 sequences, 35% to 50% occurring once. Sample: blood. The receptors come from a woman aged 55-75 years in good health.

The table lists this clonotype with a few counts. The junction shows a germline mismatch at one end, possibly a read error. The chain couples TRBV3-1 to TRBJ2-5; D possibly corresponds to TRBD1 (5 bases). This CDR3 has 15 amino acids. Germline V gene lookup returns CDR1 LGHDT and CDR2 YNNKEL (reference sequence). Here the CDR3 reads CASGQQAKRGETQYF. DNA of the CDR3: TGTGCCAGCGGCCAACAGGCCAAAAGAGGAGAGACCCAGTACTTC.

The chain recombines TRBV4-1 with TRBJ2-7, with a possible D match to TRBD1 (5 bases). The germline V gene encodes CDR1 MGHRA and CDR2 YSYEKL. The V gene lost 2 bases and the J gene lost 7 bases, with 21 bases spanning the gap. The CDR3 extends over 16 amino acids. CDR3 in DNA: TGCGCCAGCAGCCAACCCGGTCAGGGTAATAGTTGGGAGCAGTACTTC. Protein product: CASSQPGQGNSWEQYF.

The chain has TRBV5-1 and TRBJ2-1; TRBD2 aligns across 7 bases. The CDR3 contains 13 residues. The V segment lost 4 bases and the J segment 6 bases; nucleotides outside the gene matches: 4. Germline V gene data show CDR1 as SGHRS and CDR2 as YFSETQ. The CDR3 bases are TGCGCCAGCAGCACGAGACTAGCCAATGAGCAGTTCTTC. Amino acid sequence: CASSTRLANEQFF.

The gene calls are TRBV27 and TRBJ2-4; 8 bases map to TRBD1. This CDR3 has 16 amino acids. CDR1 MNHEY and CDR2 SMNVEV come from the germline V gene (reference sequence). V gave up 3 bases and J gave up 0 bases; unmatched junction bases: 4. The CDR3 coding sequence is TGTGCCAGCAGTTTTACAGGGGGAACAGCCAAAAACATTCAGTACTTC. Translating it yields CASSFTGGTAKNIQYF.

This chain connects TRBV7-2 to TRBJ2-1; D may be TRBD2 (5 bases). Germline V gene data show CDR1 as SGHTA and CDR2 as FQGNSA. The V and J ends lost 4 bases and 13 bases respectively, with 23 bases between them. The CDR3 length is 15 residues. The CDR3 sequence is CASSSRTSGEETQFF. Here the CDR3 DNA reads TGTGCCAGCAGCTCGAGGACGAGCGGAGAAGAGACCCAGTTCTTC.

The chain recombines TRBV20-1 with TRBJ1-6, with a possible D match to TRBD1 (6 bases). The CDR3 contains 15 residues. Between the trimmed V and J ends, which lost 3 bases and 7 bases, there was a span of 16 bases. CDR1 and CDR2 from the germline V gene are DFQATT and SNEGSKA (reference sequence). This CDR3 reads CSARAARQVNSPLHF. Here the CDR3 DNA reads TGCAGTGCTAGGGCTGCGAGACAGGTCAATTCACCCCTCCACTTT.

The CDR3 loop reads CASTHPNFGEQFF. The CDR3 DNA sequence: TGTGCCAGCACCCACCCGAACTTCGGTGAGCAGTTCTTC. The chain joins TRBV28 to TRBJ2-1; D unclear. The CDR3 totals 13 residues. Germline-derived CDR1 and CDR2 are MDHEN and SYDVKM. The V and J ends lost 7 bases and 9 bases respectively, with 16 bases between them.

The rearrangement joins TRBV20-1 to TRBJ2-7; D is unresolved. The V gene lost 2 bases and the J gene lost 3 bases, with 8 bases spanning the gap. Per the germline V gene, CDR1 is DFQATT and CDR2 is SNEGSKA (reference sequence). This CDR3 is 12 amino acids long. Here the CDR3 reads CSARNEYYEQYF. The CDR3 nucleotides are TGCAGTGCTAGAAATGAATACTACGAGCAGTACTTC.

The chain links TRBV15 to TRBJ2-1; maybe TRBD1 (6 bases). From germline, CDR1 is LNHNV and CDR2 YYDKDF (reference sequence). CDR3 length: 15 residues. V dropped 4 bases and J dropped 8 bases, with 18 bases sitting between them. The CDR3 DNA sequence: TGTGCCACCAGCACCAGGGGTGGGAGTGGCGATGAGCAGTTCTTC. This codes for CATSTRGGSGDEQFF. Filled out from reference TRBV15 and TRBJ2-1, the complete variable domain reads DAMVIQNPRYQVTQFGKPVTLSCSQTLNHNVMYWYQQKSSQAPKLLFHYYDKDFNNEADTPDNFQSRRPNTSFCFLDIRSPGLGDTAMYLCATSTRGGSGDEQFFGPGTRLTVL.

This clonotype was seen more than once but under ten times. The chain joins TRBV5-5 to TRBJ2-3; a possible D gene is TRBD1 (5 bases). Germline V gives CDR1 SGHKS, CDR2 YYEKEE (reference sequence). Trimming left V 0 bases short and J 6 bases short, with 20 bases between. The CDR3 contains 17 residues. In DNA, the CDR3 is TGTGCCAGCAGCTTGGGTTGGACACCCTGGGTCCCCGATACGCAGTATTTT. Protein sequence: CASSLGWTPWVPDTQYF.

This rearrangement joins TRBV20-1 to TRBJ1-5; 7 bases align to TRBD1. The CDR3 is 17 amino acids. From germline, CDR1 is DFQATT and CDR2 SNEGSKA (reference sequence). J lost 2 bases, V lost 0 bases, and 10 bases had no gene match. The CDR3 loop reads CSARERTGVGRNQPQHF. The CDR3 DNA reads as TGCAGTGCTAGAGAACGAACAGGGGTCGGGCGCAATCAGCCCCAGCATTTT.

The rearrangement links TRBV12-3 or TRBV12-4 to TRBJ2-3; D is undetermined. This CDR3 region has 14 residues. The V and J ends lost 5 bases and 0 bases respectively, with 9 bases between them. The CDR3 sequence: CASSKAPSTDTQYF. CDR3 sequence (DNA): TGTGCCAGCAGTAAGGCACCCAGCACAGATACGCAGTATTTT.

The CDR3 sequence is CASSLAGGASGPAYNEQFF. CDR3 coding DNA: TGTGCCAGCAGCTTAGCGGGGGGGGCTAGCGGGCCAGCCTACAATGAGCAGTTCTTC. The rearrangement uses TRBV7-8 and TRBJ2-1; TRBD2 matches at 8 bases. J lost 2 bases, V lost 0 bases, and 12 bases had no gene match. The germline CDR1 and CDR2 sequences are SGHVS and FQNEAQ. The CDR3 is 19 residues long.

The chain recombines TRBV11-2 with TRBJ2-5, with 8 positions matching TRBD2. V dropped 7 bases and J dropped 4; count of bases not matched to a gene: 14. Germline CDR1 and CDR2: SGHAT and FQNNGV. CDR3 length: 16 residues. CDR3 sequence (DNA): TGTGCCAGCACCTATTCTGTCCAAGCGGGAGCAGAGACCCAGTACTTC. It translates to CASTYSVQAGAETQYF.

This chain links TRBV11-2 with TRBJ2-7, with 9 positions matching TRBD1. The length of the CDR3 is 15 residues. From germline, CDR1 is SGHAT and CDR2 FQNNGV. J was trimmed by 3 bases and V by 5 bases; bases with no gene match: 8. CDR3 residues: CASSPGQGPFYEQYF. The CDR3 bases are TGTGCCAGCAGCCCGGGACAGGGACCATTCTACGAGCAGTACTTC.

The count of this clonotype is one. J is TRBJ2-5 and V is TRBV7-9; no clear D gene. The CDR3 consists of 14 residues. From germline, CDR1 is SEHNR and CDR2 FQNEAQ (reference sequence). Trimming removed 8 bases from V and 11 bases from J, with 24 bases in between. The CDR3 is CASDPDGVGGEQYF. The CDR3 DNA follows: TGTGCCAGCGATCCTGATGGAGTCGGCGGTGAGCAGTACTTC.

The V gene is TRBV20-1, the J gene TRBJ1-2; TRBD1 aligns across 9 bases. Germline values: CDR1 DFQATT, CDR2 SNEGSKA (reference sequence). The J segment lost 6 bases and the V segment lost 4 bases, leaving 6 bases of the junction unmatched. The CDR3 runs to 13 residues. The CDR3 sequence: CSATPGTGNGYTF. The CDR3 nucleotides are TGCAGTGCTACGCCCGGGACAGGGAATGGCTACACCTTC.

This sequence joins TRBV6-1 and TRBJ1-2, with D unresolved. Trimming cost V 2 bases and J 4 bases, with 8 bases left between them. CDR1 is MNHNS, CDR2 SASEGT, per germline. The CDR3 has 13 amino acids. CDR3 protein: CASSERSFYGYTF. CDR3 DNA sequence: TGTGCCAGCAGTGAACGATCCTTCTATGGCTACACCTTC.

The rearrangement joins TRBV11-2 to TRBJ2-5; the D gene could be TRBD1 or TRBD2 (5 bases each). Per germline, CDR1 SGHAT and CDR2 FQNNGV. The V end was cut by 5 bases, the J end by 5 bases, with 21 bases between. This CDR3 spans 16 amino acids. The CDR3 nucleotides are TGTGCCAGCAGCCCAGTCGCTGGGGGAGTGGGGGAGACCCAGTACTTC. This gives the protein CASSPVAGGVGETQYF.

The CDR3 sequence: CASSVASSTSTEKLFF. CDR3 nucleotides: TGTGCCAGCAGCGTAGCTTCTTCCACATCGACTGAAAAACTGTTTTTT. The chain combines TRBV9 with TRBJ1-4; D unresolved. Trimming cost V 0 bases and J 7 bases, with 16 bases left between them. Germline CDR1 is SGDLS and CDR2 is YYNGEE. The CDR3 sequence is 16 residues long.